Described below is a single T cell receptor (beta chain) sequence and its context. Authors' processing steps: Researchers report that nucleated cell counts were estimated from reference gene primer amplification. The data were produced by immunoSEQ multiplex PCR, yet TCRdb's version contains in-frame clones alone and is incomplete. From that table come the V and J calls and clone size; the DNA was used to work out D and trimming. The sample has 230,000 or so clones, about 88% seen once. This sample stems from a study of blood T cell repertoires in COVID-19. Study in general: From T cells, B-cell-depleted T cells, or PBMCs came the material, which was cDNA or gDNA.

This sequence originates from a woman aged 40 to 50 who had recovered from COVID-19. The sequencing sample was made of peripheral blood.

This CDR3 reads CASSLEAGLYYSNQPQHF. The CDR3 nucleotides read TGTGCCAGCTCACTAGAGGCGGGATTGTATTATAGCAATCAGCCCCAGCATTTT. The chain recombines TRBV18 with TRBJ1-5; D call uncertain. V was pared by 4 bases and J by 0 bases, with 19 bases between. Germline V gene data show CDR1 as KGHSH and CDR2 as LQKENI. CDR3 length: 18 amino acids.